These 5 T cell receptor beta chains share one sample of origin, sequenced in a study of blood T cell repertoires in COVID-19. Generated by immunoSEQ multiplex PCR, the TCRdb table keeps only in-frame clones and is missing some. The sample has over 120,000 clones; 77% are singletons. The sample comprised peripheral blood. These TCRs come from a woman in her forties or fifties with active or convalescent COVID-19.

The chain links TRBV19 to TRBJ1-1; a weak D match, TRBD1 (6 bases). V lost 0 bases, J lost 11 bases, and 22 bases lay in between. The CDR3 extends over 16 amino acids. CDR1 is LNHDA and CDR2 is SQIVND in the germline V gene (reference sequence). CDR3 bases: TGTGCCAGTAGTATAGACCGCGCCCGGGACACTAGGGAGGCTTTCTTT. This translates into CASSIDRARDTREAFF.

The chain carries TRBV18 and TRBJ2-5; no definite D call. V was trimmed by 3 bases and J by 0 bases, leaving 11 bases between them. The CDR3 totals 15 residues. Germline-derived CDR1 and CDR2 are KGHSH and LQKENI. The chain's CDR3 is CASSPTTGYQETQYF. The CDR3 DNA reads TGTGCCAGCTCACCTACGACGGGTTACCAAGAGACCCAGTACTTC. Full variable domain (missing parts from reference TRBV18 and TRBJ2-5): NAGVMQNPRHLVRRRGQEARLRCSPMKGHSHVYWYRQLPEEGLKFMVYLQKENIIDESGMPKERFSAEFPKEGPSILRIQQVVRGDSAAYFCASSPTTGYQETQYFGPGTRLLVL.

A note on this clone: A much larger clone sits a single nucleotide away, making a read error possible. The same CDR3 also results from other DNA sequences found in this sample. This sequence joins TRBV9 and TRBJ2-2; 9 positions match TRBD2. With V trimmed by 6 bases and J by 6 bases, 6 bases remained unmatched. Germline V gene data show CDR1 as SGDLS and CDR2 as YYNGEE. The length of the CDR3 is 14 residues. The CDR3 reads CASNAGGRPGELFF. For the CDR3, the DNA is TGTGCCAGCAACGCGGGGGGGCGGCCCGGGGAGCTGTTTTTT.

Many counts were recorded for this clone. This rearrangement joins TRBV7-2 to TRBJ1-3, with 7 bases that match TRBD1. This CDR3 is built from 16 residues. Unmatched junction bases numbered 7, after V lost 1 base and J lost 4 bases. CDR1 and CDR2 from the germline V gene are SGHTA and FQGNSA. CDR3 in amino acids: CASSLGQTGQGNTIYF. CDR3 nucleotides: TGTGCCAGCAGCTTAGGACAGACAGGGCAGGGAAACACCATATATTTT. The full variable domain, rest sourced from reference TRBV7-2 and TRBJ1-3, is GAGVSQSPSNKVTEKGKDVELRCDPISGHTALYWYRQSLGQGLEFLIYFQGNSAPDKSGLPSDRFSAERTGGSVSTLTIQRTQQEDSAVYLCASSLGQTGQGNTIYFGEGSWLTVV.

CDR3 in amino acids: CASSGTVSYEQYF. The DNA for the CDR3 is TGTGCCAGCAGTGGGACTGTCTCCTACGAGCAGTACTTC. The chain is built from TRBV28 and TRBJ2-7, with D maybe TRBD2 (6 bases). Looked up from germline, CDR1 is MDHEN and CDR2 is SYDVKM. The CDR3 contains 13 residues. The V end was cut by 5 bases, the J end by 0 bases, with 8 bases between.